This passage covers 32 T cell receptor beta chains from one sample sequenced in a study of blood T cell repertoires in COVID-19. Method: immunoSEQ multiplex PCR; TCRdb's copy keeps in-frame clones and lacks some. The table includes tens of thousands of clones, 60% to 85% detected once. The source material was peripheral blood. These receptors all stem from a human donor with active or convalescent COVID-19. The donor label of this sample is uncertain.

Here the CDR3 reads CATSDGTPGANVLTF. The CDR3 DNA sequence: TGTGCCACCAGCGACGGGACACCTGGGGCCAACGTCCTGACTTTC. V usage is TRBV15 and J usage is TRBJ2-6; TRBD1 is a possible D gene (6 bases). V was pared by 5 bases and J by 2 bases, with 10 bases between. The CDR3 length is 15 residues. Germline V gene sequence: CDR1 LNHNV, CDR2 YYDKDF (reference sequence).

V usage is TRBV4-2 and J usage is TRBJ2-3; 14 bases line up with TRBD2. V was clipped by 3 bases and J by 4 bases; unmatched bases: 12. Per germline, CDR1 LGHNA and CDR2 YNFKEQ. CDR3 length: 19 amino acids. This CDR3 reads CASSQGLAGVRSASDTQYF. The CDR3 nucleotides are TGTGCCAGCAGCCAGGGACTAGCGGGAGTCAGATCGGCCTCAGATACGCAGTATTTT.

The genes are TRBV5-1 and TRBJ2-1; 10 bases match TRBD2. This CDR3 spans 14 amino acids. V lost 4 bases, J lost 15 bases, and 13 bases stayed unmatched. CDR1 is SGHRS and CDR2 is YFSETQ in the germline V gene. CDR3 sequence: CASSPGLAAQSPFF. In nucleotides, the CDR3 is TGCGCCAGCAGCCCAGGACTAGCGGCCCAATCGCCGTTCTTC.

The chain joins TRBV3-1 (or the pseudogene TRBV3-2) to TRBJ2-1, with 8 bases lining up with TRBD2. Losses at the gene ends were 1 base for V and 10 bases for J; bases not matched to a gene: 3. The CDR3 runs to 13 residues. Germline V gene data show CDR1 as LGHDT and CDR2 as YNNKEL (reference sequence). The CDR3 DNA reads TGTGCCAGCAGCCAAGTAACGGGAGGGGAGCAGTTCTTC. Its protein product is CASSQVTGGEQFF.

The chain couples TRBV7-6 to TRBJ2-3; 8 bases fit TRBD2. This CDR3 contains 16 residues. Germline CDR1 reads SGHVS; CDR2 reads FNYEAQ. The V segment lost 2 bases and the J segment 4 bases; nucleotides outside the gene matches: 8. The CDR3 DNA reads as TGTGCCAGCAGCTTACGCAGCGGGAGCGCCGCAGATACGCAGTATTTT. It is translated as CASSLRSGSAADTQYF.

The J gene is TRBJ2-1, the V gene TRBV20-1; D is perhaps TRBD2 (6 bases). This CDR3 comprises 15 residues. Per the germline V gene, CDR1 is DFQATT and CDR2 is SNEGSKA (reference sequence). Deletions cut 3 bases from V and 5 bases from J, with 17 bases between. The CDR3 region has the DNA TGCAGTGCTAGTCCCCCCCGGGAGTACCACAATGAGCAGTTCTTC. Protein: CSASPPREYHNEQFF.

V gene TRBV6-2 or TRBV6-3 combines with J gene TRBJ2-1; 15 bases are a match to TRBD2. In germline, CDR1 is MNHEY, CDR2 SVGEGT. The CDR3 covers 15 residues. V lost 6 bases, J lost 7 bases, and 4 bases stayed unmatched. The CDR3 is CASSWTSGRGNEQFF. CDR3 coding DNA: TGTGCCAGCAGCTGGACTAGCGGGAGGGGAAATGAGCAGTTCTTC.

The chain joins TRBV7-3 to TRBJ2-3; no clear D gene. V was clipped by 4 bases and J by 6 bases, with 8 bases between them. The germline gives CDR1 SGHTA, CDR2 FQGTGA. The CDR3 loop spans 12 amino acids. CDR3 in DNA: TGTGCCAGCAGCTCGTCTAGGGATACGCAGTATTTT. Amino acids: CASSSSRDTQYF.

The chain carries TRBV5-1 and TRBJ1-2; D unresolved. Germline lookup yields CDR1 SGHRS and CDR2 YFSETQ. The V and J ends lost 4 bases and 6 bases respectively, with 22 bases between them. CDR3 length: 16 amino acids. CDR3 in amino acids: CASSTPGRAQADGYTF. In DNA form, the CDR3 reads TGCGCCAGCAGCACCCCGGGGAGGGCGCAGGCTGATGGCTACACCTTC.

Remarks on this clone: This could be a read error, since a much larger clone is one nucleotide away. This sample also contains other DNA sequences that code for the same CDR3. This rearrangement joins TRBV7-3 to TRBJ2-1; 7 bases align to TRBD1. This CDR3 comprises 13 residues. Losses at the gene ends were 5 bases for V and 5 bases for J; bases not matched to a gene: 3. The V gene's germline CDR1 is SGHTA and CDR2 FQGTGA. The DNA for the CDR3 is TGTGCCAGCAGCAGGACAGGCGACAATGAGCAGTTCTTC. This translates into CASSRTGDNEQFF.

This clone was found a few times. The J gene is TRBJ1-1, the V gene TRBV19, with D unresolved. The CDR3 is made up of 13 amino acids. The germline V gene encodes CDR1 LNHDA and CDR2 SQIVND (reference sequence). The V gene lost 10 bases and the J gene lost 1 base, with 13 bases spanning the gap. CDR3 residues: CATYPRENTEAFF. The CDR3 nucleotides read TGTGCCACCTACCCACGGGAGAACACTGAAGCTTTCTTT.

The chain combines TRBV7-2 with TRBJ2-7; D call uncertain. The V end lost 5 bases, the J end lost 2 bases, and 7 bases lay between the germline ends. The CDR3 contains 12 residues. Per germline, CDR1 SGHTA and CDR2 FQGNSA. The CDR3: CASSPNPYEQYF. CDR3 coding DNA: TGTGCCAGCAGCCCTAATCCCTACGAGCAGTACTTC. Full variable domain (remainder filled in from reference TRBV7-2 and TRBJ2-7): GAGVSQSPSNKVTEKGKDVELRCDPISGHTALYWYRQSLGQGLEFLIYFQGNSAPDKSGLPSDRFSAERTGGSVSTLTIQRTQQEDSAVYLCASSPNPYEQYFGPGTRLTVT.

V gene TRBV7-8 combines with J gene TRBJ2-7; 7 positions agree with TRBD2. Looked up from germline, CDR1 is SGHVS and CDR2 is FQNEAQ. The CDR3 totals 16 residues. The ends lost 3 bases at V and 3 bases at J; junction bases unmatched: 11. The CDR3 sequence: CASSFDGSGTLYEQYF. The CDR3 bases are TGTGCCAGCAGCTTTGATGGGAGCGGGACCCTCTACGAGCAGTACTTC.

CDR3 sequence reads: CASSLEDTFELYEQYF. In DNA, the CDR3 is TGTGCCAGCAGCTTAGAAGACACCTTCGAACTCTACGAGCAGTACTTC. The chain carries TRBV7-9 and TRBJ2-7; the D is unclear. CDR3 size: 16 residues. CDR1 and CDR2 from the germline V gene are SEHNR and FQNEAQ (reference sequence). The ends were cut back, 1 base at V and 3 bases at J, with 16 bases in the middle.

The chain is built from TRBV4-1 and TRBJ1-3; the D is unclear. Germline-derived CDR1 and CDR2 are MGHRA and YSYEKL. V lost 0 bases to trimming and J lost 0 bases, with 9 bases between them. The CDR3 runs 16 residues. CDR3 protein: CASSQEERFSGNTIYF. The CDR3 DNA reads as TGCGCCAGCAGCCAAGAGGAGCGTTTCTCTGGAAACACCATATATTTT.

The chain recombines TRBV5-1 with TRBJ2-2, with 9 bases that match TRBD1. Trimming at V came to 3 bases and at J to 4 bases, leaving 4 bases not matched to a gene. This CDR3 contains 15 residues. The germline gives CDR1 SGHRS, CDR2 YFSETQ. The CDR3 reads CASSWGQGFTGELFF. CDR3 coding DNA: TGCGCCAGCAGCTGGGGACAGGGATTCACCGGGGAGCTGTTTTTT.

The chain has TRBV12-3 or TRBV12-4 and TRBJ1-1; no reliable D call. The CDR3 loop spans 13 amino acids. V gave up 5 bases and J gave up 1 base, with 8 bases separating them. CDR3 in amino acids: CASSGYRNTEAFF. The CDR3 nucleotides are TGTGCCAGCAGTGGCTACAGGAACACTGAAGCTTTCTTT.

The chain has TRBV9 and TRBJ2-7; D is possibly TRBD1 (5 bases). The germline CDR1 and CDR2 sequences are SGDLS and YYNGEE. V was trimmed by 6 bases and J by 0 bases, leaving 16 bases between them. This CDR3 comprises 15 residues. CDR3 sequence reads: CASTPGGAYSYEQYF. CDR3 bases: TGTGCCAGCACCCCCGGTGGGGCCTACTCCTACGAGCAGTACTTC.

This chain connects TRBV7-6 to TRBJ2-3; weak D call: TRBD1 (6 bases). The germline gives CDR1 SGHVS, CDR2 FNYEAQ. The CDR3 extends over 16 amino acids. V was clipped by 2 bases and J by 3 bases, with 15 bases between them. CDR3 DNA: TGTGCCAGCAGCTTAAAAGCCAGGGGTGGGACAGATACGCAGTATTTT. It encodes CASSLKARGGTDTQYF.

The CDR3 spells CASSPPGGEQFF. The CDR3, as DNA: TGTGCCAGCAGTCCCCCGGGCGGGGAGCAGTTCTTC. V is TRBV2 and J is TRBJ2-1; D is possibly TRBD2 (5 bases). This CDR3 spans 12 amino acids. Between the trimmed V and J ends, which lost 5 bases and 10 bases, there was a span of 12 bases. Germline values: CDR1 SNHLY, CDR2 FYNNEI.

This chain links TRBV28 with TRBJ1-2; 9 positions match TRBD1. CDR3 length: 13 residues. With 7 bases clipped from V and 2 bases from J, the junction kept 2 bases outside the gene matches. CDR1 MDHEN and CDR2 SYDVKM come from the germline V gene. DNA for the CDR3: TGTGCCAGCAAGACAGGGGGAAACTATGGCTACACCTTC. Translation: CASKTGGNYGYTF.

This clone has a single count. The CDR3 is CASTRGGGGDTQYF. The CDR3 nucleotides read TGTGCCAGTACCAGAGGGGGGGGCGGAGATACGCAGTATTTT. V is TRBV19 and J is TRBJ2-3, with D tentatively TRBD2 (7 bases). The CDR3 is 14 residues long. Germline CDR1 is LNHDA and CDR2 is SQIVND (reference sequence). V gave up 7 bases and J gave up 5 bases, with 16 bases separating them.

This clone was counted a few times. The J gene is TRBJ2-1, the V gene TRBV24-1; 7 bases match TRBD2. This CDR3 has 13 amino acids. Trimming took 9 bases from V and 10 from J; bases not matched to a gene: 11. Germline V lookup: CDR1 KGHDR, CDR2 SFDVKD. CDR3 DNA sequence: TGTGCCACCGGGGGGGAGGCCCCCGTCGAGCAGTTCTTC. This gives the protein CATGGEAPVEQFF.

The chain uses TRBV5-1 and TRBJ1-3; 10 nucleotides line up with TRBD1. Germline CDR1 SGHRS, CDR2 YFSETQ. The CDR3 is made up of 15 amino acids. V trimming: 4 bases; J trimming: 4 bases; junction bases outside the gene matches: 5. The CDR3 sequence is CASSAGQGDGNTIYF. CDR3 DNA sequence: TGCGCCAGCAGCGCAGGACAGGGGGACGGAAACACCATATATTTT.

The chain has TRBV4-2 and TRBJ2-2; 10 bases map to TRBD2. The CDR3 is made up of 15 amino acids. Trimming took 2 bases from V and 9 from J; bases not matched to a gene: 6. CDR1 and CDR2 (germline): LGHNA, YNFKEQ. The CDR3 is CASSQLLAGERELFF. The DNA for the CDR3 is TGTGCCAGCAGCCAATTGCTAGCGGGAGAACGGGAGCTGTTTTTT.

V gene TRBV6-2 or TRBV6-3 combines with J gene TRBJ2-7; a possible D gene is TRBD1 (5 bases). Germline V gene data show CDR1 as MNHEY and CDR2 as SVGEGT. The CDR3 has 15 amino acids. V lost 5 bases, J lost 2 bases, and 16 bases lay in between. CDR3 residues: CASSRIQGTPYEQYF. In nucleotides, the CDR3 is TGTGCCAGCAGTCGTATCCAGGGCACGCCCTACGAGCAGTACTTC.

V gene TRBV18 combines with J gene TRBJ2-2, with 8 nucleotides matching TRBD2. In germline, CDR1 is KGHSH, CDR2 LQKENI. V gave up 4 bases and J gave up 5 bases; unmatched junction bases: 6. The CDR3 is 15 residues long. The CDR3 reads CASSLRSGSTGELFF. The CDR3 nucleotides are TGTGCCAGCTCACTGAGAAGCGGGAGTACCGGGGAGCTGTTTTTT.

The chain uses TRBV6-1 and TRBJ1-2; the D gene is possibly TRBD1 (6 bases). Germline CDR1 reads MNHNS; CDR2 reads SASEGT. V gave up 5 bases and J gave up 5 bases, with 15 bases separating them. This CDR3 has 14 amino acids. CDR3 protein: CASSLSGTNYGYTF. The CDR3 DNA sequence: TGTGCCAGCAGTTTATCCGGGACAAATTATGGCTACACCTTC.

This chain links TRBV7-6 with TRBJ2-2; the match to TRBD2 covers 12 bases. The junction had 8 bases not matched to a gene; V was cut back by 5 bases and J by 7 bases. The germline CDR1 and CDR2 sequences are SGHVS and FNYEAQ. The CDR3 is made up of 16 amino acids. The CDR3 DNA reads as TGTGCCAGCAGCCCTCCTAGCGGGAGGGCCCACGGGGAGCTGTTTTTT. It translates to CASSPPSGRAHGELFF.

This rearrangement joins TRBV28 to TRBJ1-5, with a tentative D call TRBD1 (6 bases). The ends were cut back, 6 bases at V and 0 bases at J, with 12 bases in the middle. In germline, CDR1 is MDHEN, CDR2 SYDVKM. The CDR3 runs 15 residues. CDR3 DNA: TGTGCCAGCAGGCTACAGGGATATAGCAATCAGCCCCAGCATTTT. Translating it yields CASRLQGYSNQPQHF.

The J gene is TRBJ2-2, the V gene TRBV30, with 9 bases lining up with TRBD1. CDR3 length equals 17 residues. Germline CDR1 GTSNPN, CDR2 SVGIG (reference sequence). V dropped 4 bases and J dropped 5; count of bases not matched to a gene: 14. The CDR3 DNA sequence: TGTGCCTGGACTAATAAGACAGGACAGGGGAGGACCGGGGAGCTGTTTTTT. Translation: CAWTNKTGQGRTGELFF.

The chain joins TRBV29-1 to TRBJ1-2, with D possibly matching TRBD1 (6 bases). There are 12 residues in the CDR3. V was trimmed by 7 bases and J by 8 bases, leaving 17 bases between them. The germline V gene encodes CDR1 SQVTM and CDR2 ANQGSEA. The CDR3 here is CSGMQGRGGYTF. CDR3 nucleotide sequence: TGCAGCGGTATGCAGGGGCGAGGAGGCTACACCTTC.